This T cell receptor beta chain came from a study of shared clonotypes between healthy human individuals (dated by TCRdb to 2018 to 2020). With regard to the full study: A few men and a couple of women, aged 18 to 49 years, made up the cohort. To estimate repertoire size and how much clonotype sharing occurs between individuals, the study deeply sequenced the blood TCR repertoires of several healthy adults. Leukapheresis yielded between about 0.85 and 10 billion PBMCs per donor. Different laboratories and diverse techniques were used to prepare libraries and sequence TCR repertoires, to increase sequencing depth and limit assay-specific biases. Per donor, three plates each were used for CD4 naive and CD4 memory, two for CD8 naive, and one for CD8 memory. Broad study findings and their caveats: Larger estimated clonotype richness was generally found for naive subsets than for memory subsets. Sampling was limited to blood, and TCR repertoires in tissue likely differ from TCR repertoires in blood. Pairwise subsampling led to the expectation that sequencing depth would affect the degree of clonotype sharing among donors. The small number of donors limited the genetic and exposure-history diversity represented. Incomplete sequencing was indicated by rarefaction of sorted-subset datasets, despite the large sequencing depth. Clonotypes shared by all four sorted-subset donors showed higher generation probabilities than non-shared clonotypes. Sharing across several donors was observed for around 5% of naive CD4, around 3.5% of naive CD8, over 2% of memory CD4, and about 0.4% of memory CD8 clonotypes.

On this clone itself: Its antigen is unknown. Nothing much larger sits one base from this clone, and base qualities are not available.

Using the deep immunoSEQ assay, TCR CDR3 regions were amplified from genomic DNA by multiplex PCR. Extracted genomic DNA from each cell subset was distributed evenly across all wells of several immunoSEQ 96-well plates, and each plate was treated as a replicate. Each replicate PCR for sorted subsets received about 200 ng genomic DNA, equal to about 30,000 T cell genomes. The purified libraries were quantified using a Qubit 3.0 fluorometer, sized with a Bioanalyzer 2100, and then quantified again using the KAPA Library Quantification kit. Each immunoSEQ 96-well plate was sequenced on its own single-read 150-cycle Illumina NextSeq 550 flow cell. Processing in the source paper ran as follows. Because the immunoSEQ output included only junctional sequences and no quality scores, the filtering could not be the same as the filtering used for full-length reads. To assign V/J genes and CDR3, sequences were annotated using PyIR, a Python wrapper for IgBLAST v1.9, with IMGT germline references. Any read was removed if the V/J assignment was weak (E-value above 1e-6), the CDR3 was missing, or the read contained stop codons, out-of-frame junctions, or ambiguous translated residues. V3J clonotypes were defined as sequences sharing the same inferred V gene, J gene, and CDR3 amino acid sequence. To compute the percentage overlap between repertoires, the number of shared unique clonotypes was divided by the size of the smaller repertoire. Richness of each repertoire was evaluated using RTK rarefaction, the Chao1 estimator, and Recon v2.1 estimates of unobserved clonotypes. OLGA was used to compute generation probabilities for all TCRbeta clonotypes that the gDNA method yielded from a handful of donors. The immuneACCESS repertoire file appears here via TCRdb, limited to in-frame rearrangements. These files lack a portion of the clones; in checked studies, under half of the deficit traces to unresolved V genes, and the cause of the others is not known. Clonal size and the V and J genes are those of that table, whereas D and trimming came from the DNA. Across this sample there are 850,000 to 1,200,000 clones, with 70% to 80% seen only once. Of the sample, over 1.3% is held by the ten largest clones.

Healthy HIV-negative adults with no recently reported acute infections or vaccinations were included as donors. Only Caucasian adults living in Nashville, Tennessee, USA were represented among the donors. CD4+ T cells were enriched through magnetic negative selection, after which naive cells were positively selected on CD45RA and the remaining negative fraction served as the memory subset. Blood was collected by leukapheresis, and PBMCs were isolated by Ficoll-Histopaque density gradient centrifugation and then cryopreserved in liquid nitrogen vapor phase. Analytical flow cytometry was used to check the purity and quantity of each magnetically sorted T cell population. From each sorted fraction, genomic DNA was isolated and quantified by UV absorbance on a Nanodrop 2000c. The sequencing sample was made of memory CD4+ T cells sorted from blood. Interpreted using the paper, the cell subset or site label stands for: CD45RA-negative fraction. This clonotype originated in a man aged 18 to 29 in good health.

Read as DNA, the sequence is TGTGCCAGCAGCTTAGTAGGGTGGCAGCCCCAGCATTTT. Its protein is CASSLVGWQPQHF. In this chain, TRBV7-9 is recombined with TRBJ1-5, with no D gene named confidently. The germline V gene (reference sequence) provides CDR1 SEHNR and CDR2 FQNEAQ. Trimming costs V 1 base and J 7 bases, and their ends lie 8 bases apart. There are 13 amino acids in the CDR3, from cysteine to phenylalanine inclusive. Kept here is only the CDR3 DNA, which spans 39 bases and is read in frame from base 1.